These 27 T cell receptor beta chains were sequenced from one sample in a study of T cells after yellow fever vaccination. One entry per CDR3 protein results from TCRdb running MiXCR on the 5' RACE reads. The data contain around 590,000 distinct CDR3 sequences, around an eighth of them singletons. The sequencing here drew on PBMCs, taken on the day of the yellow fever booster vaccination. The receptors were gathered from a young man who received the YFV17D yellow fever vaccine.

This clonotype was observed a handful of times. V usage is TRBV25-1 and J usage is TRBJ1-1, with a possible D match to TRBD1 (6 bases). V lost 2 bases and J lost 4, with 20 bases in between. Germline-derived CDR1 and CDR2 are MGHDK and SYGVNS. The CDR3 is 17 residues long. CDR3 sequence reads: CASSEGLHREGFTEAFF. CDR3 DNA: TGTGCCAGCAGTGAAGGTTTGCACAGGGAAGGGTTCACTGAAGCTTTCTTT.

The chain's CDR3 is CATSRRPGNAQTQYF. The DNA of the CDR3 is TGTGCCACCAGCAGGAGGCCCGGGAATGCACAGACCCAGTACTTC. V is TRBV15 and J is TRBJ2-5; D perhaps matches TRBD2 (5 bases). In germline, CDR1 is LNHNV, CDR2 YYDKDF (reference sequence). V was clipped by 3 bases and J by 6 bases, with 17 bases between them. This CDR3 spans 15 amino acids.

This clonotype was counted ten times or more. The rearrangement joins TRBV20-1 to TRBJ2-3; possibly TRBD1 or TRBD2 for D (5 bases each). CDR1 and CDR2 from the germline V gene are DFQATT and SNEGSKA (reference sequence). This CDR3 comprises 13 residues. Trimming stripped 4 bases from V and 4 bases from J, with 12 bases between. In nucleotides, the CDR3 is TGCAGTGCTACGGGACCCGGCGCAGATACGCAGTATTTT. Protein: CSATGPGADTQYF.

This clonotype was detected a few times. V gene TRBV24-1 combines with J gene TRBJ1-1; D may be TRBD1 (6 bases). Trimming shortened V by 4 bases and J by 4 bases, and 12 bases separated the two germline ends. Germline V lookup: CDR1 KGHDR, CDR2 SFDVKD. CDR3 length equals 14 residues. This CDR3 is CATSDRGQTTEAFF. In nucleotides, the CDR3 is TGTGCCACCAGTGACCGTGGACAGACCACTGAAGCTTTCTTT.

The chain employs TRBV4-3 and TRBJ2-4; no reliable D call. Germline CDR1 and CDR2: LGHNA and YSLEER. The V and J ends lost 11 bases and 0 bases respectively, with 23 bases between them. This CDR3 region has 17 residues. In nucleotides, the CDR3 is TGCGCCTCCGCCGTGAGTCATAACCCCCTAGCCAAAAACATTCAGTACTTC. It yields the protein CASAVSHNPLAKNIQYF.

The chain couples TRBV9 to TRBJ2-1; possibly TRBD1 or TRBD2 for D (6 bases each). V was trimmed by 0 bases and J by 1 base, leaving 11 bases between them. Germline assignment: CDR1 SGDLS and CDR2 YYNGEE. This CDR3 spans 16 amino acids. The chain's CDR3 is CASSVGGGGSYNEQFF. CDR3 bases: TGTGCCAGCAGCGTAGGTGGAGGGGGGTCCTACAATGAGCAGTTCTTC.

This chain links TRBV7-2 with TRBJ2-7, with 8 bases lining up with TRBD1. V gave up 4 bases and J gave up 4 bases; unmatched junction bases: 9. This CDR3 is 15 amino acids long. Looked up from germline, CDR1 is SGHTA and CDR2 is FQGNSA. CDR3 in DNA: TGTGCCAGCAGCTCGCGCGACAGGGGTCGGTACGAGCAGTACTTC. It specifies CASSSRDRGRYEQYF. Complete variable domain (other parts from reference TRBV7-2 and TRBJ2-7): GAGVSQSPSNKVTEKGKDVELRCDPISGHTALYWYRQSLGQGLEFLIYFQGNSAPDKSGLPSDRFSAERTGGSVSTLTIQRTQQEDSAVYLCASSSRDRGRYEQYFGPGTRLTVT.

This clonotype was picked up a small number of times. The V call is TRBV20-1, the J call TRBJ2-5; D uncertain. The CDR3 contains 12 residues. CDR1 DFQATT and CDR2 SNEGSKA come from the germline V gene (reference sequence). V was trimmed by 4 bases and J by 3 bases, leaving 9 bases between them. CDR3 region: CSATGAKETQYF. The DNA for the CDR3 is TGCAGTGCTACCGGAGCAAAAGAGACCCAGTACTTC.

In its sample, this clonotype was seen a few times. Relative to the germline gene, one junction end is altered; a read error may explain this. This chain connects TRBV6-1 to TRBJ1-2, with 7 bases aligning to TRBD1. The CDR3 length is 13 residues. Germline-derived CDR1 and CDR2 are MNHNS and SASEGT. The CDR3 bases are TGTGCCAGCAGGGAAGACAGGGACTATGGCTACACCTTC. It yields the protein CASREDRDYGYTF.

This clonotype was observed a few times. This sequence joins TRBV15 and TRBJ2-5; no definite D call. Trimming cost V 5 bases and J 5 bases, with 6 bases left between them. CDR1 and CDR2 (germline): LNHNV, YYDKDF (reference sequence). The CDR3 consists of 11 residues. Written as DNA, the CDR3 is TGTGCCACCAGCCCAGGCGAGACCCAGTACTTC. The encoded protein is CATSPGETQYF. The complete variable domain, with remaining parts taken from reference TRBV15 and TRBJ2-5, reads DAMVIQNPRYQVTQFGKPVTLSCSQTLNHNVMYWYQQKSSQAPKLLFHYYDKDFNNEADTPDNFQSRRPNTSFCFLDIRSPGLGDTAMYLCATSPGETQYFGPGTRLLVL.

A few counts support this clonotype. The chain employs TRBV10-2 and TRBJ2-1, with 8 bases matching TRBD2. The CDR3 extends over 14 amino acids. CDR1 WSHSY and CDR2 SAAADI come from the germline V gene. Trimming removed 7 bases from V and 7 bases from J; junction bases left unmatched: 9. CDR3 region: CASTPSGSGNEQFF. CDR3 DNA sequence: TGCGCCAGCACGCCCAGCGGGAGTGGGAATGAGCAGTTCTTC.

The J gene is TRBJ2-6, the V gene TRBV4-1, with D possibly being TRBD1 or TRBD2 (5 bases each). The CDR3 extends over 20 amino acids. The germline CDR1 and CDR2 sequences are MGHRA and YSYEKL. Trimming shortened V by 2 bases and J by 0 bases, and 20 bases separated the two germline ends. The CDR3, as DNA: TGCGCCAGCAGCCAACCGAGGGGAAAAAAGTTCAGCTCTGGGGCCAACGTCCTGACTTTC. Translating gives CASSQPRGKKFSSGANVLTF.

The chain employs TRBV7-9 and TRBJ1-6; D is undetermined. With 1 base removed from V and 5 bases from J, the gap between germline ends came to 9 bases. CDR1 and CDR2 (germline): SEHNR, FQNEAQ (reference sequence). This CDR3 contains 15 residues. The CDR3, as DNA: TGTGCCAGCAGCTTAGGGCACGGGAATAATTCACCCCTCCACTTT. Protein: CASSLGHGNNSPLHF.

This clonotype was detected only a few times. The V and J genes are TRBV6-5 and TRBJ2-3, with D perhaps TRBD1 (5 bases). Germline CDR1 is MNHEY and CDR2 is SVGAGI. This CDR3 is 15 amino acids long. Between the trimmed V and J ends, which lost 2 bases and 4 bases, there was a span of 13 bases. The DNA for the CDR3 is TGTGCCAGCAGTTACGGTTTAGGGGTCCCAGATACGCAGTATTTT. This encodes CASSYGLGVPDTQYF.

This clonotype was observed a handful of times. The CDR3 coding sequence is TGTGCCAGCACCCAAGACAGGACACAAGAGACCCAGTACTTC. The encoded protein is CASTQDRTQETQYF. V and J are TRBV7-2 and TRBJ2-5, with D perhaps matching TRBD1 (6 bases). Germline V gives CDR1 SGHTA, CDR2 FQGNSA. V lost 7 bases and J lost 2, with 14 bases in between. This CDR3 spans 14 amino acids.

This clonotype appeared many times. This sequence joins TRBV7-3 and TRBJ2-1; D gene uncertain. V lost 4 bases, J lost 13 bases, and 17 bases lay in between. The CDR3 totals 13 residues. The germline CDR1 and CDR2 sequences are SGHTA and FQGTGA. The CDR3 sequence: CASSSQAGPRQFF. CDR3 DNA sequence: TGTGCCAGCAGCTCGCAAGCTGGCCCTCGACAGTTCTTC.

The rearrangement joins TRBV29-1 to TRBJ2-7; 13 bases align to TRBD2. This CDR3 spans 15 amino acids. Germline CDR1 is SQVTM and CDR2 is ANQGSEA. The V gene end was trimmed by 7 bases and the J gene end by 2 bases; junction bases not matched to a gene: 8. The CDR3 DNA sequence: TGCAGCGAACTGGGGGGACTAGCGGGAACCTACGAGCAGTACTTC. Protein product: CSELGGLAGTYEQYF.

This sequence joins TRBV7-2 and TRBJ2-1; D call uncertain. The CDR3 length is 13 residues. CDR1 and CDR2 from the germline V gene are SGHTA and FQGNSA. V was shortened by 5 bases and J by 7 bases, with 12 bases between the two germline ends. In DNA form, the CDR3 reads TGTGCCAGCAGCCCCCCACGACCTAATGAGCAGTTCTTC. This gives the protein CASSPPRPNEQFF.

J is TRBJ2-1 and V is TRBV5-4; 14 bases align to TRBD2. In germline, CDR1 is SGHNT, CDR2 YYREEE (reference sequence). J lost 7 bases, V lost 4 bases, and 7 bases had no gene match. This CDR3 has 16 amino acids. The CDR3 DNA follows: TGTGCCAGCAGCGCCGCCGGGACTAGCGGGAGTAATGAGCAGTTCTTC. This gives the protein CASSAAGTSGSNEQFF.

This chain uses TRBV20-1 with TRBJ2-1; D perhaps matches TRBD2 (6 bases). The V end was cut by 4 bases, the J end by 1 base, with 17 bases between. In germline, CDR1 is DFQATT, CDR2 SNEGSKA (reference sequence). This CDR3 has 16 amino acids. The CDR3 coding sequence is TGCAGTGCTAAAACCGCGGGGCCCCAATCCTACAATGAGCAGTTCTTC. Residues: CSAKTAGPQSYNEQFF.

This clonotype was found a few times. The chain combines TRBV7-6 with TRBJ1-3; D is possibly TRBD1 (5 bases). This CDR3 is built from 15 residues. Germline loops: CDR1 SGHVS, CDR2 FNYEAQ. Trimming left V 5 bases short and J 4 bases short, with 15 bases between. The CDR3 nucleotides read TGTGCCAGCAGCAGAAACTCGCGGACAGGAAACACCATATATTTT. This encodes CASSRNSRTGNTIYF.

The chain links TRBV4-3 to TRBJ2-1; D possibly matches TRBD1 or TRBD2 (5 bases each). Germline loops: CDR1 LGHNA, CDR2 YSLEER. V was pared by 3 bases and J by 3 bases, with 12 bases between. This CDR3 is 15 amino acids long. CDR3 bases: TGCGCCAGCAGCCAGGGGCGGGTCCTCTACAATGAGCAGTTCTTC. Translated: CASSQGRVLYNEQFF.

The chain combines TRBV5-1 with TRBJ2-2; perhaps D is TRBD1 or TRBD2 (6 bases each). V was clipped by 0 bases and J by 6 bases, with 15 bases between them. The CDR3 is 16 amino acids. CDR1 is SGHRS and CDR2 is YFSETQ in the germline V gene. DNA for the CDR3: TGCGCCAGCAGCTTGGAACGCGGGACAATACCCGGGGAGCTGTTTTTT. Translated, it gives CASSLERGTIPGELFF.

The V call is TRBV7-2, the J call TRBJ2-1; TRBD1 agrees at 8 bases. The CDR3 is 16 residues long. With 5 bases clipped from V and 2 bases from J, the junction kept 8 bases outside the gene matches. Per germline, CDR1 SGHTA and CDR2 FQGNSA. The chain's CDR3 is CASSKPGQVAYNEQFF. CDR3 in DNA: TGTGCCAGCAGCAAACCGGGACAGGTGGCCTACAATGAGCAGTTCTTC.

J is TRBJ1-2 and V is TRBV7-2, with D perhaps matching TRBD1 (5 bases). The ends were cut back, 1 base at V and 7 bases at J, with 10 bases in the middle. Germline V lookup: CDR1 SGHTA, CDR2 FQGNSA. This CDR3 is 13 amino acids long. CDR3 DNA sequence: TGTGCCAGCAGCTTAGAAAGAGGGACTGGCTACACCTTC. Its protein product is CASSLERGTGYTF.

This clonotype has only a few counts. The chain recombines TRBV19 with TRBJ2-7, with a weak D call TRBD2 (5 bases). Germline V gives CDR1 LNHDA, CDR2 SQIVND (reference sequence). The CDR3 length is 14 residues. V was shortened by 0 bases and J by 1 base, with 7 bases between the two germline ends. The CDR3 sequence is CASSIDGVSYEQYF. The CDR3 nucleotides are TGTGCCAGTAGTATAGACGGGGTGTCCTACGAGCAGTACTTC.

This clonotype was detected only a few times. The J gene is TRBJ2-7, the V gene TRBV5-1; 10 bases agree with TRBD2. The V segment lost 5 bases and the J segment 6 bases; nucleotides outside the gene matches: 8. Germline CDR1 is SGHRS and CDR2 is YFSETQ. The CDR3 extends over 14 amino acids. This CDR3 is CASRTGTSEFEQYF. CDR3 nucleotides: TGCGCCAGCAGAACAGGGACTAGCGAATTCGAGCAGTACTTC.